These 5 T cell receptor beta chains came from one sample sequenced in a study of blood T cells in healthy people across ages (dated by TCRdb to 2013 to 2016). The library came from 5' RACE. Sequenced using an Illumina HiSeq 2500. A second PCR of about 6 to 12 cycles was run with a J-beta primer mix and a sample-barcoded 5' primer. The public reads were quality trimmed at Q25 with fastp and then assembled into clones with MiXCR by TCRdb, keeping productive beta chains. Rows are unified per CDR3 protein, each entry keeping the most common DNA and genes. The sample table lists hundreds of thousands of distinct CDR3 sequences, roughly 21% of them with a count of one. The ten biggest clones cover 3.6% of the sample. The sequenced material came from blood. The origin of the receptors is a man between 65 and 80 years old in good health.

J is TRBJ2-1 and V is TRBV20-1, with 14 positions matching TRBD2. From germline, CDR1 is DFQATT and CDR2 SNEGSKA (reference sequence). The CDR3 contains 16 residues. V was clipped by 4 bases and J by 3 bases; unmatched bases: 5. In nucleotides, the CDR3 is TGCAGTGCTATAGGGGGGACTAGCGGGAGCTACAATGAGCAGTTCTTC. This sequence encodes CSAIGGTSGSYNEQFF.

A note on this clonotype: A read error may produce the germline difference seen at one junction end. This chain links TRBV7-8 with TRBJ1-1, with D possibly matching TRBD1 (5 bases). There are 14 residues in the CDR3. Germline V CDR1 and CDR2: SGHVS, FQNEAQ. CDR3 region: CASRGIQANTKAFF. DNA of the CDR3: TGTGCCAGCAGGGGGATACAGGCGAACACTAAAGCTTTCTTT.

The sample holds a few counts of this clonotype. The CDR3 bases are TGCAGTGCTAGAGTCGGGACTAGCGGACTCAATGAGCAGTTCTTC. Its protein is CSARVGTSGLNEQFF. V and J are TRBV20-1 and TRBJ2-1, with TRBD2 matching over 11 bases. The trim removed 1 base at V and 6 bases at J, leaving 5 bases unmatched. CDR3 size: 15 residues. CDR1 is DFQATT and CDR2 is SNEGSKA in the germline V gene (reference sequence).

This clonotype has ten or more counts. The chain joins TRBV18 to TRBJ2-7; 9 bases align to TRBD2. Trimming cost V 2 bases and J 3 bases; bases outside gene matches: 8. Germline V CDR1 and CDR2: KGHSH, LQKENI. The CDR3 sequence is 16 residues long. The CDR3: CASSPISAGGIYEQYF. CDR3 in DNA: TGTGCCAGCTCACCAATTTCGGCGGGAGGGATCTACGAGCAGTACTTC.

The rearrangement joins TRBV6-5 to TRBJ2-5; 7 bases align to TRBD2. The last part of the DNA fits TRBJ2-7 better; the J call may be wrong. This CDR3 spans 15 amino acids. The germline gives CDR1 MNHEY, CDR2 SVGAGI. CDR3 region: CASRHSAGRVDEQYF. CDR3 in DNA: TGTGCCAGCAGACACTCAGCGGGGAGGGTCGACGAGCAGTACTTC.